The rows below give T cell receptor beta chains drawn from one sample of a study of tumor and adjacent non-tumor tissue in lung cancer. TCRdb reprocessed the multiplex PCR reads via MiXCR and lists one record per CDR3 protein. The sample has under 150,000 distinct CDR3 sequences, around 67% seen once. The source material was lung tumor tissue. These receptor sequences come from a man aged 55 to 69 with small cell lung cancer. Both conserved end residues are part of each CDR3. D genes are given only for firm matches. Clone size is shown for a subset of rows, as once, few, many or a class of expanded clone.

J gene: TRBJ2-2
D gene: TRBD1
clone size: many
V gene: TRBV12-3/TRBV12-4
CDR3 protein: CASSRRQGEAGELFF
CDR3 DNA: TGTGCCAGCAGCCGACGACAGGGGGAAGCCGGGGAGCTGTTTTTT

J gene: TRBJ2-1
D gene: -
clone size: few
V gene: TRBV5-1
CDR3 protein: CASSVASPSYNEQFF
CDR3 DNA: TGCGCCAGCAGCGTAGCCTCCCCCTCCTACAATGAGCAGTTCTTC

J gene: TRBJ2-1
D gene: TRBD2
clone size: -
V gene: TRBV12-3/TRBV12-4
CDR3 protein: CASRWTRGSNEQFF
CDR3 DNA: TGTGCCAGCAGGTGGACTCGCGGGAGCAATGAGCAGTTCTTC

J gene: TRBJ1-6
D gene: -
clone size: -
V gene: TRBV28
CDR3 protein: CASSLGSLGPPLHF
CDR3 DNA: TGTGCCAGCAGCCTAGGATCACTGGGGCCACCCCTCCACTTT

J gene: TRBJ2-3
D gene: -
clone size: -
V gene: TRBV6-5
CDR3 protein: CASSPTVNSNQPQYF
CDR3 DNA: TGTGCCAGCAGTCCCACAGTTAACAGCAATCAGCCCCAGTATTTT

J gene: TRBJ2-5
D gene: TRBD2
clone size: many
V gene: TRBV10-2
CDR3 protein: CASSGLAEETQYF
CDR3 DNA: TGCGCCAGCAGTGGGCTAGCGGAAGAGACCCAGTACTTC

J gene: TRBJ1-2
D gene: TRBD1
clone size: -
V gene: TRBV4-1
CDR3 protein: CASSPGGQGACGYTF
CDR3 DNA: TGCGCCAGCAGCCCAGGTGGGCAGGGGGCGTGTGGCTACACCTTC

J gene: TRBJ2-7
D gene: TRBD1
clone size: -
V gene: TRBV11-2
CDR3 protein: CTSTLAGTGDYEQYF
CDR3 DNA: TGTACCAGCACCTTAGCAGGGACAGGGGACTACGAGCAGTACTTC

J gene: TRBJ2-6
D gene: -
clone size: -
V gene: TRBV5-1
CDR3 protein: CASSLVLQIYSGANVLTF
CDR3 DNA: TGCGCCAGCAGCTTGGTTCTACAGATCTACTCTGGGGCCAACGTCCTGACTTTC

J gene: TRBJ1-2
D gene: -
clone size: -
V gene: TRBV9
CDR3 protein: CAGSVGGLSYGCTF
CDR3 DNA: -

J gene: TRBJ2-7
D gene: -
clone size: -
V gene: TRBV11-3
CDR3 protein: CATQTGVGNEQYF
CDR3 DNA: TGTGCCACACAGACGGGCGTGGGGAACGAGCAGTACTTT

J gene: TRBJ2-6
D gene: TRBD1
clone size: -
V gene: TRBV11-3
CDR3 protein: CASSLAGTGGSSGAKVLTF
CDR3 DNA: TGTGCCAGCAGTTTAGCCGGGACAGGGGGATCCTCTGGGGCCAAGGTCCTGACTTTC

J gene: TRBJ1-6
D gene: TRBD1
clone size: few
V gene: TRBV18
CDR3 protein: CASSPGTGINSPLHF
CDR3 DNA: TGTGCCAGCTCACCAGGGACAGGGATAAATTCACCCCTCCACTTT

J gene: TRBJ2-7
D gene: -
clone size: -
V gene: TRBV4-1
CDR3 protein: CASSPAEGSYEQYF
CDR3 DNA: TGCGCCAGCAGCCCGGCGGAAGGCTCCTACGAGCAGTACTTC

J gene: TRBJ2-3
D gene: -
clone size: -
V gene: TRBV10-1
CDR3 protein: CASPPNSDTQYF
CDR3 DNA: TGCGCCAGCCCTCCGAACAGCGATACGCAGTATTTT

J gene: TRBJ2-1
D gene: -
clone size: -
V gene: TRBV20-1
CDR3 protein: CSVSTRARLYNEQFF
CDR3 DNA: TGCAGTGTGTCGACACGGGCCAGATTATACAATGAGCAGTTCTTC

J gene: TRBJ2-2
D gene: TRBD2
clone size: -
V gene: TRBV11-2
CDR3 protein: CASSLLAAMAGELFF
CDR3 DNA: TGTGCCAGCAGCTTGCTAGCGGCGATGGCCGGGGAACTATTTTTT

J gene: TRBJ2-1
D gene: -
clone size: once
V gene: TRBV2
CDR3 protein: CASNDSGRESDEQFF
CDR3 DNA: TGTGCCAGCAATGATAGTGGCAGGGAATCGGATGAGCAGTTCTTC

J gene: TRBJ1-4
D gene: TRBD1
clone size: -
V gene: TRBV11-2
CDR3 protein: CASSLARGLEKLFF
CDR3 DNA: TGTGCCAGCAGCTTAGCCAGGGGGCTTGAAAAACTATTTTTT

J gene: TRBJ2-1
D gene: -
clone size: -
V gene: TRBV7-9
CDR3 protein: CASSSFSGPYNEQFF
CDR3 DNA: TGTGCCAGCAGCAGCTTTTCCGGACCTTACAATGAGCAGTTCTTC

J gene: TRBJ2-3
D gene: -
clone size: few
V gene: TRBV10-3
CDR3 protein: CAISEHRELDTQYF
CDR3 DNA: TGTGCCATCAGTGAGCACAGGGAGTTGGATACGCAGTATTTT

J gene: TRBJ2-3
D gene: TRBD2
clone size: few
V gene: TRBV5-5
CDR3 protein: CASSLSTTSGSGDTQYF
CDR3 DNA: TGTGCCAGCAGCTTGTCGACGACTAGCGGGAGTGGAGATACGCAGTATTTT

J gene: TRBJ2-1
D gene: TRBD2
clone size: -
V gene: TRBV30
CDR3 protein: CAWSVSSGFNNEQFF
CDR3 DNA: TGTGCCTGGAGTGTATCTAGCGGATTTAACAATGAGCAGTTCTTC

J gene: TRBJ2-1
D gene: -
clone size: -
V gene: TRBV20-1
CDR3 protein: CSARDCTHYNEQFF
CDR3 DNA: TGCAGTGCTAGGGACTGCACGCACTACAATGAGCAGTTTTTC

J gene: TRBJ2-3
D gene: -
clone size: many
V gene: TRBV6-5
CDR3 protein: CASSRSLPAGGADTQYF
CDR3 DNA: TGTGCCAGCAGCCGAAGCCTTCCAGCGGGCGGCGCAGATACGCAGTATTTT

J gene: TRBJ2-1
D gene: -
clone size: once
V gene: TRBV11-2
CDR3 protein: CAKSPGAGTYNEQFF
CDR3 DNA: TGTGCCAAGAGCCCCGGTGCGGGCACCTACAATGAGCAGTTCTTC